This T cell receptor (beta chain) was sequenced for a study of regulatory T cells in long-lasting Graves disease. General study findings and limits: Peripheral blood alone, not thyroid tissue, underwent study. Persistent patients had a count of shared public clonotypes (approximately 2,700) that exceeded that of new patients (966).

The CDR3 covers 16 residues. V gave up 0 bases and J gave up 11 bases; unmatched junction bases: 14. Germline V CDR1 and CDR2: DFQATT, SNEGSKA (reference sequence). This clonotype has a single count. No antigen is known for it. According to the study, TCR beta libraries were built with iRepertoire HTBI primers and CDR3-region Arm-PCR. One entry per CDR3 protein, called by TCRdb with MiXCR from the multiplex PCR reads. The table lists some 400,000 distinct CDR3 sequences, about 15% of them singletons, with 15% to 20% in the top ten. Time point in this sample: newly diagnosed GD, antithyroid drugs for less than 3 months. PBMC RNA served as the TCR library source. The same specimen was also included in a second study, on T cells in Graves' hyperthyroidism and ophthalmopathy. That investigation notes: The HTBI primer set was used in a first-round RT-PCR of the TCR CDR3.

Sample: peripheral blood mononuclear cells (PBMCs), taken at new diagnosis, from a patient treated with antithyroid drugs. The sequence derives from a woman between 25 and 40 years old with Graves disease. The V gene is TRBV20-1, the J gene TRBJ2-5; TRBD2 aligns across 11 bases. The CDR3 bases are TGCAGTGCTAGAGACCTACTAGCGGGAGACTACAATGAGCAGTACTTC. This translates into CSARDLLAGDYNEQYF.